The 17 T cell receptor beta chains below all came from one sample that was sequenced in a study of spatial heterogeneity in lung cancer. In TCRdb, the 5' RACE reads were re-called with MiXCR into one record per CDR3 protein. The sample lists 5,200 or so distinct CDR3 sequences, 3% to 4% occurring once. Time point of the sample: sample taken at primary tumor resection. General study findings and limits: Mutation counts in tumors were tracked by counts of expanded intratumoral alpha and beta TCRs.

No antigens are known for them. Sequences were derived from lung tumor tissue, sampled at surgery. The receptor source for this set is a female donor with early-stage non-small cell lung cancer.

There are many counts of this clonotype. The J gene is TRBJ2-5, the V gene TRBV19; TRBD1 aligns across 10 bases. Germline CDR1 reads LNHDA; CDR2 reads SQIVND (reference sequence). Trimming at V came to 0 bases and at J to 2 bases, leaving 3 bases not matched to a gene. The CDR3 consists of 16 residues. CDR3 sequence (DNA): TGTGCCAGTAGTATAGATGGGGACAGGGGACAAGAGACCCAGTACTTC. Protein: CASSIDGDRGQETQYF. Complete variable domain (other parts from reference TRBV19 and TRBJ2-5): DGGITQSPKYLFRKEGQNVTLSCEQNLNHDAMYWYRQDPGQGLRLIYYSQIVNDFQKGDIAEGYSVSREKKESFPLTVTSAQKNPTAFYLCASSIDGDRGQETQYFGPGTRLLVL.

Relative to its sample, this clonotype is medium-sized (0.01 to 0.1%). V gene TRBV7-2 combines with J gene TRBJ2-3; no definite D call. V was trimmed by 1 base and J by 2 bases, leaving 10 bases between them. The CDR3 consists of 15 residues. Germline V gene sequence: CDR1 SGHTA, CDR2 FQGNSA. The CDR3 sequence is CASSLDGMITDTQYF. For the CDR3, the DNA is TGTGCCAGCAGCTTAGATGGGATGATCACAGATACGCAGTATTTT. The whole variable domain, remainder taken from reference TRBV7-2 and TRBJ2-3, is GAGVSQSPSNKVTEKGKDVELRCDPISGHTALYWYRQSLGQGLEFLIYFQGNSAPDKSGLPSDRFSAERTGGSVSTLTIQRTQQEDSAVYLCASSLDGMITDTQYFGPGTRLTVL.

This clonotype was recorded many times. The CDR3 region has the DNA TGTGCCAGCGGCGTCACTAGCGGGGCATACAATGAGCAGTTCTTC. This sequence encodes CASGVTSGAYNEQFF. This chain connects TRBV28 to TRBJ2-1, with 10 bases that match TRBD2. This CDR3 has 15 residues. V was clipped by 8 bases and J by 4 bases; unmatched bases: 8. CDR1 and CDR2 (germline): MDHEN, SYDVKM.

This clonotype is judged medium-sized. The chain employs TRBV15 and TRBJ2-6; the D gene is possibly TRBD1 (5 bases). The germline V gene has CDR1 LNHNV and CDR2 YYDKDF (reference sequence). The CDR3 consists of 16 residues. The ends were cut back, 0 bases at V and 4 bases at J, with 10 bases in the middle. CDR3 DNA sequence: TGTGCCACCAGCAGAGATCCAGGGAACGGGGCCAACGTCCTGACTTTC. The encoded protein is CATSRDPGNGANVLTF.

This clonotype showed up many times. This chain's CDR3 is CASSGIPGGETQYF. The CDR3, as DNA: TGCGCCAGCAGCGGAATTCCCGGGGGAGAGACCCAGTACTTC. V gene TRBV5-1 combines with J gene TRBJ2-5; D is possibly TRBD2 (6 bases). This CDR3 has 14 amino acids. The germline CDR1 and CDR2 sequences are SGHRS and YFSETQ. Trimming stripped 4 bases from V and 4 bases from J, with 14 bases between.

In this sample, this clonotype is medium-sized. V and J are TRBV20-1 and TRBJ2-3; D possibly corresponds to TRBD2 (5 bases). Trimming removed 3 bases from V and 2 bases from J, with 15 bases in between. This CDR3 comprises 15 residues. CDR1 and CDR2 (germline): DFQATT, SNEGSKA (reference sequence). The chain's CDR3 is CSASPLERYTDTQYF. The CDR3 coding sequence is TGCAGTGCTAGTCCCTTGGAGCGGTACACAGATACGCAGTATTTT.

This clonotype was observed at least ten times. V is TRBV5-1 and J is TRBJ2-1; no firm D call. This CDR3 has 13 residues. Germline V gene lookup returns CDR1 SGHRS and CDR2 YFSETQ. V was shortened by 6 bases and J by 0 bases, with 7 bases between the two germline ends. The CDR3 DNA is TGCGCCAGCAAAGTTAGCTCCTACAATGAGCAGTTCTTC. This encodes CASKVSSYNEQFF.

Ten or more counts support this clonotype. The gene calls are TRBV15 and TRBJ1-5, with 11 nucleotides matching TRBD1. The CDR3 runs 19 residues. CDR1 is LNHNV and CDR2 is YYDKDF in the germline V gene (reference sequence). J was trimmed by 0 bases and V by 0 bases; bases with no gene match: 7. CDR3 coding DNA: TGTGCCACCAGCAGAGATTGGACAGGGGGCCCCTATAGCAATCAGCCCCAGCATTTT. Protein: CATSRDWTGGPYSNQPQHF. Based on the CDR3 plus reference TRBV15 and TRBJ1-5, the full variable domain is DAMVIQNPRYQVTQFGKPVTLSCSQTLNHNVMYWYQQKSSQAPKLLFHYYDKDFNNEADTPDNFQSRRPNTSFCFLDIRSPGLGDTAMYLCATSRDWTGGPYSNQPQHFGDGTRLSIL.

There are many counts of this clonotype. The V gene is TRBV2, the J gene TRBJ2-3, with unresolved D. There are 13 residues in the CDR3. V dropped 6 bases and J dropped 2 bases, with 9 bases sitting between them. Germline CDR1 and CDR2: SNHLY and FYNNEI. CDR3 sequence (DNA): TGTGCCAGCAGGGCCCTTAACACAGATACGCAGTATTTT. Amino acids: CASRALNTDTQYF.

This clonotype ranks as medium-sized. The J gene is TRBJ2-3, the V gene TRBV7-2; perhaps TRBD2 as D (5 bases). This CDR3 comprises 13 residues. CDR1 SGHTA and CDR2 FQGNSA come from the germline V gene. V gave up 1 base and J gave up 3 bases, with 5 bases separating them. The CDR3 DNA follows: TGTGCCAGCAGCTTAGGGACTACAGATACGCAGTATTTT. Residues: CASSLGTTDTQYF.

This clonotype was seen repeatedly, ten times or more. The rearrangement uses TRBV30 and TRBJ2-1; the match to TRBD2 covers 7 bases. J lost 8 bases, V lost 1 base, and 14 bases had no gene match. This CDR3 has 16 amino acids. Germline V CDR1 and CDR2: GTSNPN, SVGIG (reference sequence). DNA for the CDR3: TGTGCCTGGAGTGACGGAGGGAGGGCCGAGGTACATGAGCAGTTCTTC. Translation gives CAWSDGGRAEVHEQFF.

This clonotype has at least ten counts. One junction end does not reproduce the germline sequence, and a read error may be involved. The chain recombines TRBV7-6 with TRBJ2-7; the D gene is possibly TRBD2 (6 bases). The germline V gene has CDR1 SGHVS and CDR2 FNYEAQ. CDR3 length: 14 residues. CDR3 protein: CASSLAEHSYEQYF. The CDR3 region has the DNA TGTGCCAGCAGTTTAGCGGAACACTCCTACGAGCAGTACTTC.

By share, this clonotype counts as large. The genes are TRBV3-1 and TRBJ1-5; D gene uncertain. The germline V gene encodes CDR1 LGHDT and CDR2 YNNKEL (reference sequence). The germline V and J ends were trimmed by 0 bases and 6 bases, with 12 bases remaining between them. The CDR3 consists of 15 residues. CDR3 bases: TGTGCCAGCAGCCAAGATGTCGGAAAAGGTCAGCCCCAGCATTTT. This encodes CASSQDVGKGQPQHF. Based on the CDR3 plus reference TRBV3-1 and TRBJ1-5, the full variable domain is DTAVSQTPKYLVTQMGNDKSIKCEQNLGHDTMYWYKQDSKKFLKIMFSYNNKELIINETVPNRFSPKSPDKAHLNLHINSLELGDSAVYFCASSQDVGKGQPQHFGDGTRLSIL.

This chain links TRBV6-9 with TRBJ2-4; maybe TRBD2 (5 bases). V lost 2 bases and J lost 0, with 8 bases in between. This CDR3 is 15 amino acids long. The V gene's germline CDR1 is MNHGY and CDR2 SVAAGI. CDR3 residues: CASSYSGGAKNIQYF. DNA for the CDR3: TGTGCCAGCAGTTATAGCGGTGGAGCCAAAAACATTCAGTACTTC.

Ten or more counts support this clonotype. The chain uses TRBV28 and TRBJ2-5, with D possibly called TRBD1 or TRBD2 (5 bases each). This CDR3 spans 15 amino acids. Looked up from germline, CDR1 is MDHEN and CDR2 is SYDVKM. V was clipped by 5 bases and J by 5 bases, with 18 bases between them. The CDR3 region is CASSPPGALAETQYF. The CDR3 DNA reads TGTGCCAGCAGTCCCCCCGGGGCTCTGGCGGAGACCCAGTACTTC.

At least ten counts were recorded for this clonotype. In DNA, the CDR3 is TGTGCCAGCAGTGATGGGCGACTCGGCACAGATACGCAGTATTTT. It codes for CASSDGRLGTDTQYF. This chain uses TRBV2 with TRBJ2-3; the D is unclear. Germline CDR1 SNHLY, CDR2 FYNNEI. The CDR3 has 15 amino acids. V was shortened by 3 bases and J by 1 base, with 11 bases between the two germline ends.

The chain couples TRBV7-9 to TRBJ2-7; 11 nucleotides align to TRBD2. Trimming cost V 6 bases and J 2 bases; bases outside gene matches: 6. Germline V gene sequence: CDR1 SEHNR, CDR2 FQNEAQ (reference sequence). CDR3 length equals 15 residues. CDR3 bases: TGTGCCAGCAGTTTACTAGCGGGAGTGACCTACGAGCAGTACTTC. Its protein product is CASSLLAGVTYEQYF.